This TCR beta chain stems from a study of T cells in Graves' hyperthyroidism and ophthalmopathy. Study results and caveats: Most clonotypes that expanded in the thyroid above 0.001 also showed up in blood. It was a median around 6 months before onset that the model predicted ophthalmopathy.

With V trimmed by 0 bases and J by 6 bases, 7 bases remained unmatched. The CDR3 has 16 amino acids. From germline, CDR1 is SGDLS and CDR2 YYNGEE. To note about this clonotype: No antigen is known for it.

The investigators amplified TCR beta CDR3 regions from RNA transcripts. A first-round RT-PCR of the TCR CDR3 used the HTBI primer set. TCRdb reprocessed the multiplex PCR reads with MiXCR, giving one entry per CDR3 protein. The profile shows nearly 750,000 distinct CDR3 sequences, just over 35% of them singletons. For the diagnoses, clinical symptoms, serum thyroxine and TRAb, thyroid ultrasound and orbital computed tomography were used. PBMCs were collected from an approximately 10 ml volume of fresh peripheral blood. The chain links TRBV9 to TRBJ1-2, with TRBD1 matching over 11 bases. The sequence came from a woman in her forties with Graves' hyperthyroidism. Sequenced material: blood. CDR3 nucleotide sequence: TGTGCCAGCAGCGTAGGGACAGGGGGCAAGGATGATGGCTACACCTTC. Protein sequence: CASSVGTGGKDDGYTF.